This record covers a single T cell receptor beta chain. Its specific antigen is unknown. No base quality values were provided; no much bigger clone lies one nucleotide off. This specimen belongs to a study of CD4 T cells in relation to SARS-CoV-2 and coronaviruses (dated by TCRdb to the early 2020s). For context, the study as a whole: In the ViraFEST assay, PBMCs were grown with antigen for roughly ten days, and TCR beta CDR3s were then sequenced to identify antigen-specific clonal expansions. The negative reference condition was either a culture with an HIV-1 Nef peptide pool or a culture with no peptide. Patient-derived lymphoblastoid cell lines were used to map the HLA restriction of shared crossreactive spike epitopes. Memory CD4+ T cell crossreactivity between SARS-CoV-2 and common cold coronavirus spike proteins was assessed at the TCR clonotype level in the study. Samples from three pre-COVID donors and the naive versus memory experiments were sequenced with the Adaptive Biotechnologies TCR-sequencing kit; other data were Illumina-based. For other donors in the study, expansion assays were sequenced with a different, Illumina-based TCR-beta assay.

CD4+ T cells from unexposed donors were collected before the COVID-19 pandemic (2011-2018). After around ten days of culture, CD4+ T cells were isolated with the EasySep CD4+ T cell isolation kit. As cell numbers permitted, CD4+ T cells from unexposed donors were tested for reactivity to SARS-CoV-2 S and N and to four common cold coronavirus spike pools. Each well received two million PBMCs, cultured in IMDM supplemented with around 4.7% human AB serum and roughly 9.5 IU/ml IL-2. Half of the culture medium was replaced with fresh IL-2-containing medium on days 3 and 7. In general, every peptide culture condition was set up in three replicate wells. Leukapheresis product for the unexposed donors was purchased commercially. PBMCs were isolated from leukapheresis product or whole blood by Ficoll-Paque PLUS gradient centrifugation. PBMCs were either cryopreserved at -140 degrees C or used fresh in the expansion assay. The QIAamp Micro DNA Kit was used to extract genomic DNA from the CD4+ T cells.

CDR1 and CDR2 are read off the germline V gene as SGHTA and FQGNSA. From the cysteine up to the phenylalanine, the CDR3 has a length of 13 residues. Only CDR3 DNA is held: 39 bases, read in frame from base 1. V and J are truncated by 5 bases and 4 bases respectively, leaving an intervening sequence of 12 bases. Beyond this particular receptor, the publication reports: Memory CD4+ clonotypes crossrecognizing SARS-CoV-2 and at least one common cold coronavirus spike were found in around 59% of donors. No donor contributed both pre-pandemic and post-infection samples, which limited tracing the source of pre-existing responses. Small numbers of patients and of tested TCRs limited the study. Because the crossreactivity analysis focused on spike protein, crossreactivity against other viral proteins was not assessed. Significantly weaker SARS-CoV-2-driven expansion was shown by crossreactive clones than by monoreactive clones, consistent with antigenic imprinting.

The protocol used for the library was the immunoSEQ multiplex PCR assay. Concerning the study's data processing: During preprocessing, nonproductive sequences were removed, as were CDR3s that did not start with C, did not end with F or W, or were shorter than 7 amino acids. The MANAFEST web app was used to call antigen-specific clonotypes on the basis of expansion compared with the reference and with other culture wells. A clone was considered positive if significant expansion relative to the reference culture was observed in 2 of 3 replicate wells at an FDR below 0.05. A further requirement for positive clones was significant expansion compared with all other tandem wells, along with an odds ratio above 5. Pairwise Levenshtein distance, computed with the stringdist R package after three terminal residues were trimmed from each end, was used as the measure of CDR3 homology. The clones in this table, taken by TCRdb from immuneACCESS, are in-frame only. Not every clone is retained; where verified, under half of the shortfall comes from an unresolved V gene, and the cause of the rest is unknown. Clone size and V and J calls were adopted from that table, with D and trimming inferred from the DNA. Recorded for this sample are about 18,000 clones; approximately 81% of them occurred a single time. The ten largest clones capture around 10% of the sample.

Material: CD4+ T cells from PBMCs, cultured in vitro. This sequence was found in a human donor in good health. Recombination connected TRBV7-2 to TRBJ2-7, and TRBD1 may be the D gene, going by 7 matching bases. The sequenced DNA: TGTGCCAGCAGCCTACAGGGGAGGTACGAGCAGTACTTC. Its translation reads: CASSLQGRYEQYF.